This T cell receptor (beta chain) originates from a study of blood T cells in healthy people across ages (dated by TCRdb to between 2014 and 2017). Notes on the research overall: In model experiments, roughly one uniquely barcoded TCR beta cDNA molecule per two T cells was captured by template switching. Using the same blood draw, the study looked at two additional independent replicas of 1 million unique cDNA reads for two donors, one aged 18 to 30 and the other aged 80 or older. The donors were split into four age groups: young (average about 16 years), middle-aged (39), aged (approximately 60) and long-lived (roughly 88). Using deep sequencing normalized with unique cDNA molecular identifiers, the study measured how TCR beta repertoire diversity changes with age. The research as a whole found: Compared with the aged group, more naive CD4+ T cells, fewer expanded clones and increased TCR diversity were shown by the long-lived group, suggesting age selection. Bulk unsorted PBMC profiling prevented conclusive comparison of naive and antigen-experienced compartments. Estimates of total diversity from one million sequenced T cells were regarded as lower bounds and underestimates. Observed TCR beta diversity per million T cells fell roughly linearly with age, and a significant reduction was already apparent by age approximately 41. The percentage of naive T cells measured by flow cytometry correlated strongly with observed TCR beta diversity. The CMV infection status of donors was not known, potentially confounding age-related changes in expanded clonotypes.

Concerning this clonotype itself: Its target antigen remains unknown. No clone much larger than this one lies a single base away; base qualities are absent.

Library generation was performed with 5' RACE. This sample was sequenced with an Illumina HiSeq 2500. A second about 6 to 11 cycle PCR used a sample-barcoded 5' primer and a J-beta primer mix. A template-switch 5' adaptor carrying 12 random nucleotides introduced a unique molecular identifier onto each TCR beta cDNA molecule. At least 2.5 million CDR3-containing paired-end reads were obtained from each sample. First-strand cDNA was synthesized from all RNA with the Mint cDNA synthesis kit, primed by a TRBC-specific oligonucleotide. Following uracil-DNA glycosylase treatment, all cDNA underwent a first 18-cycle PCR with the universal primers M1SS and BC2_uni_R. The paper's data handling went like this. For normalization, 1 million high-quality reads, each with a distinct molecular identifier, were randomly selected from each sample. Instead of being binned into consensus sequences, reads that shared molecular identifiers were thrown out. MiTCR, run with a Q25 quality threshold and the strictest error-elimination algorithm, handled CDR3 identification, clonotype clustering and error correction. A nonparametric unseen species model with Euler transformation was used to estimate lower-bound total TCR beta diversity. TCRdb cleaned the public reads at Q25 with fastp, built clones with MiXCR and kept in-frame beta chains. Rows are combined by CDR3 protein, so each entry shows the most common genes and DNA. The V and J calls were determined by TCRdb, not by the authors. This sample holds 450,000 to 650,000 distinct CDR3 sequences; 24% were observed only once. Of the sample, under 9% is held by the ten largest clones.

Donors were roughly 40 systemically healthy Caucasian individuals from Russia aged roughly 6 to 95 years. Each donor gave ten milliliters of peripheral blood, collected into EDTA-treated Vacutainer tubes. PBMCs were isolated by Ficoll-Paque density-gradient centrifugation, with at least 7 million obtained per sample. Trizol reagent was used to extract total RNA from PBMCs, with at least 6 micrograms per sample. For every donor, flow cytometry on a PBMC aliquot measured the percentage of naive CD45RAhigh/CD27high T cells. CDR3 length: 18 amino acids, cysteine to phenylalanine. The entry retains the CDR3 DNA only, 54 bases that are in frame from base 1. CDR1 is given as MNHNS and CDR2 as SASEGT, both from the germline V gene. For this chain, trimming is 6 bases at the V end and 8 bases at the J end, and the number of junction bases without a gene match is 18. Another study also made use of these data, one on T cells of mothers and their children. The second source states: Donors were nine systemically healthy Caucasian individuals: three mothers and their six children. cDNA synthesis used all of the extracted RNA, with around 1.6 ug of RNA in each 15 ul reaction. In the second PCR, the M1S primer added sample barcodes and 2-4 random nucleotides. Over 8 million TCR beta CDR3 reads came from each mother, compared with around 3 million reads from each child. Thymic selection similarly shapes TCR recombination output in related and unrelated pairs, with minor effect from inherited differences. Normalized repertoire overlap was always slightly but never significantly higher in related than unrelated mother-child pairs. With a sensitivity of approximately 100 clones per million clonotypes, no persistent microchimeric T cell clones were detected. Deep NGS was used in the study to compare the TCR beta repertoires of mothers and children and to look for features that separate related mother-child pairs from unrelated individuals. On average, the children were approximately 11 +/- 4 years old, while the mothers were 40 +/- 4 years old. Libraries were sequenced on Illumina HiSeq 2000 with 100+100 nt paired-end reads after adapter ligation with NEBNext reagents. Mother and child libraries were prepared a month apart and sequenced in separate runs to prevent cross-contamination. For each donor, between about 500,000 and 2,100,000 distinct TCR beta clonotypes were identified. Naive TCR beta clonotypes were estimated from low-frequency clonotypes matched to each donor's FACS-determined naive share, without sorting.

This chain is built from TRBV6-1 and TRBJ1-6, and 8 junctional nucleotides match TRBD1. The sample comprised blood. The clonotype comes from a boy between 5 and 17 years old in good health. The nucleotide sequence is TGTGCCAGCAGCCGGACAGGGAAGAGGAAGACCGCGCATTCACCCCTCCACTTT. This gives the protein CASSRTGKRKTAHSPLHF.